This TCR beta chain originates from a study of blood T cell repertoires in COVID-19. About the research overall: The cDNA or gDNA used as material had been derived from T cells, B-cell-depleted T cells, or PBMCs.

The CDR3 has 13 residues. CDR1 and CDR2 (germline): LNHDA, SQIVND (reference sequence). V lost 4 bases to trimming and J lost 6 bases, with 9 bases between them. Original methodology: For nucleated cells, counts were estimated from reference gene primer amplification. Clones were read by immunoSEQ multiplex PCR, and TCRdb kept only the in-frame ones, dropping some. The DNA was the basis for D and trimming; V, J and clone size are from that table. The sample carries about 160,000 clones, roughly four fifths recorded once. The receptor was isolated from a woman aged 80 or over with acute or convalescent COVID-19. The rearrangement uses TRBV19 and TRBJ2-2; a possible D gene is TRBD2 (5 bases). The sequenced sample consisted of peripheral blood. The CDR3 DNA is TGTGCCAGTAGTAGAAGGGAGCCCGGGGAGCTGTTTTTT. It yields the protein CASSRREPGELFF.